The present T cell receptor beta chain was sequenced within a study of human versus mouse CDR3 diversity and MHC coevolution. This clone appeared once. Libraries were prepared by immunoSEQ multiplex PCR; TCRdb keeps only in-frame clonotypes and omits some of them. The sample consists of about 81,000 clones, roughly 95% of them appearing once. Sample: naive CD4+ T cells from blood. The subset was: CD45RO-negative CD62L-positive naive CD4 T cells. This receptor was identified in a person between 25 and 69 years old in good health.

CDR3 sequence reads: CASSLGTSGRFHNEQFF. DNA of the CDR3: TGTGCCAGCAGCTTGGGGACTAGCGGGAGATTTCACAATGAGCAGTTCTTC. The chain employs TRBV5-4 and TRBJ2-1, with 13 bases matching TRBD2. V shed 0 bases and J 5 bases; nucleotides not matched to a gene: 5. Germline values: CDR1 SGHNT, CDR2 YYREEE (reference sequence). CDR3 size: 17 residues.